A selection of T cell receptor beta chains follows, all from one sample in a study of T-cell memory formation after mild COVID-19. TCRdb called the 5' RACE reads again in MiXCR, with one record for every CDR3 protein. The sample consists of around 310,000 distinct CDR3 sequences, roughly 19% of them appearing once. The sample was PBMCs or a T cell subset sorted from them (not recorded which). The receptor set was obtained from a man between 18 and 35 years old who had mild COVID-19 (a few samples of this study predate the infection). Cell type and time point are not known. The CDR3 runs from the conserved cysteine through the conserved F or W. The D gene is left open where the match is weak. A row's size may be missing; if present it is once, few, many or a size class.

TGTGCCAGCAGTTTGTTGGAGGAGCGCCAGGGGCCCCAGCATTTT,CASSLLEERQGPQHF,TRBV12-3/TRBV12-4,.,.,TRBJ1-5,15
TGTGCCACCAGCAGAGATCCCCAGCGGCCCCTCCACTTT,CATSRDPQRPLHF,TRBV15,.,.,TRBJ1-6,13
TGCGCCAGCACTCCCGAGGGGCCGGAGACCCAGTACTTC,CASTPEGPETQYF,TRBV4-1,.,few,TRBJ2-5,13
TGTGCCAGCTCACCCGGACAGACCTCCTACGAGCAGTACTTC,CASSPGQTSYEQYF,TRBV18,.,.,TRBJ2-7,14
TGTGCCAGCAGTAGGCAGGGAATCGGGGATTCACCCCTCCACTTT,CASSRQGIGDSPLHF,TRBV7-9,.,.,TRBJ1-6,15
TGCGCCAGCCGGAAAGCGATTAACACTGAAGCTTTCTTT,CASRKAINTEAFF,TRBV4-3,.,many,TRBJ1-1,13
TGTGCCAGCAAACTCCGGGACTACAGCACAGATACGCAGTATTTT,CASKLRDYSTDTQYF,TRBV2,TRBD2,once,TRBJ2-3,15
TGTGCCAGCAGCCCTCGGACAGCTTTAGACTATGGCTACACCTTC,CASSPRTALDYGYTF,TRBV12-3/TRBV12-4,.,.,TRBJ1-2,15
TGTGCCAGCAGCCTCGGACTAGGGGGACAAGAGACCCAGTACTTC,CASSLGLGGQETQYF,TRBV3-1,.,many,TRBJ2-5,15
TGTGCCAGCAGCCCCAAGACGGTCTATGGCTACACCTTC,CASSPKTVYGYTF,TRBV5-6,.,few,TRBJ1-2,13
TGCGCCAGCAGCCAGACAGGGGGCCGGGAGACCCAGTACTTC,CASSQTGGRETQYF,TRBV4-3,TRBD1,few,TRBJ2-5,14
TGCAGTGCTTGCCGGGACAGGGGATCCTACGAGCAGTACTTC,CSACRDRGSYEQYF,TRBV20-1,TRBD1,few,TRBJ2-7,14
TGTGCCAGCTCACCAGACAGTTCGTACCCTGAAGCTTTCTTT,CASSPDSSYPEAFF,TRBV18,.,few,TRBJ1-1,14
TGTGCCAGCAGCGTAGGGGGGTTAGAGGGCGCGCCCGGGGAGCTGTTTTTT,CASSVGGLEGAPGELFF,TRBV9,.,few,TRBJ2-2,17
TGTGCCAGCAGTGATTCTCAGGGGGCCCAAGAGACCCAGTACTTC,CASSDSQGAQETQYF,TRBV25-1,TRBD1,few,TRBJ2-5,15